The rows below give T cell receptor beta chains drawn from one sample of a study of T cell responses to AZD1222 COVID-19 vaccine. The repertoire was sequenced with immunoSEQ multiplex PCR; TCRdb's copy has only in-frame clones and lacks some. The repertoire consists of some 83,000 clones, with more than 70% occurring once and the leading ten covering roughly 9.4%. This sample comprised peripheral blood, obtained on day 0 of AZD1222 vaccination. These TCRs come from an adult in good health. Each CDR3 is given with its conserved first and last residue. Fields, in order: V gene, clone size, CDR3 length, J gene, D gene, CDR3 DNA, CDR3 protein. The D gene is left open where the match is weak. Some rows mark clone size as missing; the rest say once, few, many or name a class of expanded clone.

v_gene: TRBV19; abundance: NA; len: 14; j_gene: TRBJ1-1; d_gene: TRBD1; CDR3nt: TGTGCCAGTAGTATCGGACAGGGATACACTGAAGCTTTCTTT; CDR3aa: CASSIGQGYTEAFF
v_gene: TRBV10-1; abundance: NA; len: 15; j_gene: TRBJ1-3; d_gene: NA; CDR3nt: TGCGCCAGCAGTAGGGACTCCAGCTCTGGAAACACCATATATTTT; CDR3aa: CASSRDSSSGNTIYF
v_gene: TRBV5-5; abundance: NA; len: 16; j_gene: TRBJ1-3; d_gene: NA; CDR3nt: TGTGCCAGCAGCCTGGGGGGGGCAGGCTCTGGAAACACCATATATTTT; CDR3aa: CASSLGGAGSGNTIYF
v_gene: TRBV28; abundance: NA; len: 18; j_gene: TRBJ2-5; d_gene: NA; CDR3nt: TGTGCCAGCAGTTCACGTCGTCGAGCGGGTGACTTACAAGAGACCCAGTACTTC; CDR3aa: CASSSRRRAGDLQETQYF
v_gene: TRBV18; abundance: once; len: 16; j_gene: TRBJ1-1; d_gene: TRBD1; CDR3nt: TGTGCCAGCTCACCGCCCGGACAGGAGATGAACACTGAAGCTTTCTTT; CDR3aa: CASSPPGQEMNTEAFF
v_gene: TRBV7-2; abundance: NA; len: 15; j_gene: TRBJ2-5; d_gene: TRBD2; CDR3nt: TGTGCCAGCCGCCCACGACGCGGGGGAGAAGAGACCCAGTACTTC; CDR3aa: CASRPRRGGEETQYF
v_gene: TRBV7-8; abundance: NA; len: 17; j_gene: TRBJ2-3; d_gene: TRBD2; CDR3nt: TGTGCCAGCAGCTTAGGGGCTAGCGGGAGGGCTCGGGATACGCAGTATTTT; CDR3aa: CASSLGASGRARDTQYF
v_gene: TRBV6-5; abundance: NA; len: 15; j_gene: TRBJ2-3; d_gene: TRBD2; CDR3nt: TGTGCCAGCAGCCTAGCGGGGGGGCCGACAGATACGCAGTATTTT; CDR3aa: CASSLAGGPTDTQYF
v_gene: TRBV16; abundance: NA; len: 14; j_gene: TRBJ2-7; d_gene: NA; CDR3nt: TGTGCCAGCAGCCCGCCTCCGGGGATCTACGAGCAGTACTTC; CDR3aa: CASSPPPGIYEQYF
v_gene: TRBV7-8; abundance: NA; len: 13; j_gene: TRBJ2-1; d_gene: NA; CDR3nt: TGTGCCAGCAGCTTAGGGGGCCCTAATGAGCAGTTCTTC; CDR3aa: CASSLGGPNEQFF
v_gene: TRBV5-1; abundance: NA; len: 18; j_gene: TRBJ2-2; d_gene: NA; CDR3nt: TGCGCCAGCAGCTTGGTAGGCTTAGCGGACACTAACACCGGGGAGCTGTTTTTT; CDR3aa: CASSLVGLADTNTGELFF
v_gene: TRBV2; abundance: NA; len: 13; j_gene: TRBJ2-7; d_gene: NA; CDR3nt: TGTGCCAGCAGTGAGCAGGGGTTCGACGAGCAGTACTTC; CDR3aa: CASSEQGFDEQYF
v_gene: TRBV6-5; abundance: NA; len: 13; j_gene: TRBJ1-1; d_gene: NA; CDR3nt: TGTGCCAGCAGTCCCCTTAAAGCGGCTGAAGCTTTCTTT; CDR3aa: CASSPLKAAEAFF
v_gene: TRBV7-9; abundance: once; len: 12; j_gene: TRBJ1-6; d_gene: NA; CDR3nt: TGTGCCAGCGGCAGGGATAATTCACCCCTCCACTTT; CDR3aa: CASGRDNSPLHF
v_gene: TRBV5-1; abundance: NA; len: 17; j_gene: TRBJ1-1; d_gene: NA; CDR3nt: TGCGCCAGCAGCTTAGGCCCCTGGACAGCCCGGGACACTGAAGCTTTCTTT; CDR3aa: CASSLGPWTARDTEAFF
v_gene: TRBV28; abundance: NA; len: 10; j_gene: TRBJ1-2; d_gene: NA; CDR3nt: TGTGCCAGCAACCACTATGGCTACACCTTC; CDR3aa: CASNHYGYTF
v_gene: TRBV12-5; abundance: once; len: 13; j_gene: TRBJ1-2; d_gene: NA; CDR3nt: TGTGCTAGTGGTTGGAGGGTGGGGGATGGCTACACCTTC; CDR3aa: CASGWRVGDGYTF
v_gene: TRBV18; abundance: NA; len: 16; j_gene: TRBJ1-1; d_gene: TRBD1; CDR3nt: TGTGCCAGCTCACGGGACAGGGGTTCCCTGAACACTGAAGCTTTCTTT; CDR3aa: CASSRDRGSLNTEAFF
v_gene: TRBV5-1; abundance: NA; len: 17; j_gene: TRBJ1-3; d_gene: NA; CDR3nt: TGCGCCAGCACCCCAACCCCGGACGGACTCTCTGGAAACACCATATATTTT; CDR3aa: CASTPTPDGLSGNTIYF
v_gene: TRBV9; abundance: NA; len: 13; j_gene: TRBJ2-3; d_gene: NA; CDR3nt: TGTGCCAGCAGCGTAGTAACTGCAGATACGCAGTATTTT; CDR3aa: CASSVVTADTQYF
v_gene: TRBV9; abundance: NA; len: 15; j_gene: TRBJ2-7; d_gene: TRBD2; CDR3nt: TGTGCCAGCAGCCGCAATCCGGGACTAGCTGGCGAGCAGTACTTC; CDR3aa: CASSRNPGLAGEQYF
v_gene: TRBV2; abundance: few; len: 15; j_gene: TRBJ1-5; d_gene: TRBD1; CDR3nt: TGTGCCAGCGGGGCTGACAGGGTTAGCAATCAGCCCCAGCATTTT; CDR3aa: CASGADRVSNQPQHF